Listed below are T cell receptor beta chains from one sample, sequenced in a study of shared clonotypes between healthy human individuals. Libraries were prepared by immunoSEQ multiplex PCR; TCRdb keeps only in-frame clonotypes and omits some of them. Counted here are about 980,000 clones, 60% to 85% occurring once; the ten biggest clones make up about 1.5%. The sample comprised memory CD4+ T cells sorted from blood. All receptors come from a man younger than 35 in good health. Both conserved end residues are part of each CDR3. Each record gives: V gene, J gene, clone size, D gene, CDR3 DNA, CDR3 protein. A D gene is named only where the DNA matches it firmly. Expanded clones get a size class; other rows say once, few or many, or leave the size out.

TRBV19	TRBJ1-4	NA	TRBD1	TGTGCCAGTAGTATCGGCGGGACAGGGGATGAAAAACTGTTTTTT	CASSIGGTGDEKLFF
TRBV28	TRBJ1-6	NA	NA	TGTGCCAGCAGCAAGAGGGCGCGGGGATCACCCCTCCACTTT	CASSKRARGSPLHF
TRBV27	TRBJ1-6	NA	TRBD1	TGTGCCAGCAGTTTGGACAGGGTTAATTCACCCCTCCACTTT	CASSLDRVNSPLHF
TRBV5-1	TRBJ1-1	many	TRBD1	TGCGCCAGCAGCCCTGGGACAGGGGTACCTGAAGCTTTCTTT	CASSPGTGVPEAFF
TRBV27	TRBJ2-7	NA	TRBD1	TGTGCCAGCAGCCTGACAGGGGGCCGCTACGAGCAGTACTTC	CASSLTGGRYEQYF
TRBV5-1	TRBJ2-3	NA	TRBD1	TGCGCCAGCAGCCGGGGACAGATCACAGATACGCAGTATTTT	CASSRGQITDTQYF
TRBV7-2	TRBJ2-7	NA	NA	TGTGCCAGCAGCTTAAAAACAGGCTCGCTCGAGCAGTACTTC	CASSLKTGSLEQYF
TRBV5-1	TRBJ1-1	once	NA	TGCGCCAGCAGCTTGGGTTTATCGGGGAACACTGAAGCTTTCTTT	CASSLGLSGNTEAFF
TRBV6-1	TRBJ2-6	NA	NA	TGTGCCAGCAGTGCTTCCCACTGGACAGCACAACGCAACGTCCTGACTTTC	CASSASHWTAQRNVLTF
TRBV2	TRBJ2-5	NA	NA	TGTGCCAGCAGTGGTACAGGACTCATACAAGAGACCCAGTACTTC	CASSGTGLIQETQYF
TRBV6-6	TRBJ2-1	NA	TRBD2	TGTGCCAGCATCGTGGGACTAGCGGAGGAGCAGTTCTTC	CASIVGLAEEQFF
TRBV15	TRBJ2-1	NA	NA	TGTGCCACCGGGATTGGTTTTCAGGTCAATGAGCAGTTCTTC	CATGIGFQVNEQFF
TRBV5-4	TRBJ1-3	NA	NA	TGTGCCAGCAGCTTGGCAGGCAGGGAAGCCTCTGGAAACACCATATATTTT	CASSLAGREASGNTIYF
TRBV27	TRBJ2-5	NA	TRBD2	TGTGCCAGCAGTATTACAAGCGGGGGGGCGGAGACCCAGTACTTC	CASSITSGGAETQYF
TRBV7-2	TRBJ2-7	NA	NA	TGTGCCAGCAGCGGGGGGAATTCCTACGAGCAGTACTTC	CASSGGNSYEQYF
TRBV9	TRBJ1-1	NA	TRBD1	TGTGCCAGCAGCGCGGAGGGGACAGGGGCCACTGAAGCTTTCTTT	CASSAEGTGATEAFF
TRBV10-3	TRBJ2-7	NA	NA	TGTGCCATCAGGGGGGGACTGCTATTCTCCTACGAGCAGTACTTC	CAIRGGLLFSYEQYF
TRBV7-2	TRBJ2-1	NA	TRBD2	TGTGCCAGCAGCCCTCTAGCGGGAGTGATGGTTGAGCAGTTCTTC	CASSPLAGVMVEQFF
TRBV28	TRBJ1-2	NA	NA	TGTGCCAGCAGTTTATCGACCGAAGGTCACACCTTC	CASSLSTEGHTF
TRBV11-2	TRBJ2-5	NA	NA	TGTGCCAGCAGCCCGCGACAGGACTACCAAGAGACCCAGTACTTC	CASSPRQDYQETQYF
TRBV14	TRBJ2-5	NA	NA	TGTGCCAGCAGCCCCTTAGCGGCTCAAGAGACCCAGTACTTC	CASSPLAAQETQYF
TRBV19	TRBJ1-1	NA	NA	TGTGCCAGTAGTAAGCGGGAGAACACTGAAGCTTTCTTT	CASSKRENTEAFF
TRBV5-1	TRBJ1-1	NA	NA	TGCGCCAGCAGCTTGTGGCAGGGAGACACTGAAGCTTTCTTT	CASSLWQGDTEAFF
TRBV30	TRBJ2-2	once	TRBD1	TGTGCCTGGAGGACAGGGTACGTCAACACCGGGGAGCTGTTTTTT	CAWRTGYVNTGELFF